Detailed here is one TCR beta chain. Its target is not known. Trimming shortened V by 5 bases and J by 4 bases, and 12 bases separated the two germline ends. The CDR3 is made up of 13 amino acids. Germline V gene data show CDR1 as SGHTA and CDR2 as FQGNSA. Profiling relied on immunoSEQ multiplex PCR, and the TCRdb table lists in-frame clones only, not all of them. Altogether about 45,000 clones are present, around 94% being singletons, with the ten largest covering about 2%. The sample is drawn from a study of T cells in tuberculosis. Regarding the study as a whole: Shorter CDR3-alpha in active tuberculosis partly drove smaller distances.

Input material: PBMCs. The J gene is TRBJ2-7, the V gene TRBV7-2; tentatively, D is TRBD1 (5 bases). The TCR comes from a donor between 10 and 35 years old with latent tuberculosis or without tuberculosis infection. Some clones in this sample may be carry-over from other donors' samples. CDR3 region: CASSLRRAYEQYF. The CDR3 bases are TGTGCCAGCAGCCTGCGCAGGGCGTACGAGCAGTACTTC.